These 9 T cell receptor beta chains originate from one sample sequenced in a study of T cell responses to AZD1222 COVID-19 vaccine. The repertoire was sequenced with immunoSEQ multiplex PCR; TCRdb's copy has only in-frame clones and lacks some. The sample lists approximately 120,000 clones; just over 90% were seen once. The input for sequencing was peripheral blood, taken on day 0 of AZD1222 vaccination. The receptors here all came from an adult in good health.

The J gene is TRBJ2-7, the V gene TRBV6-4, with TRBD1 matching over 9 bases. CDR3 length equals 16 residues. V lost 8 bases and J lost 1; bases outside the gene matches: 12. Germline V gene lookup returns CDR1 MRHNA and CDR2 SNTAGT. The CDR3 DNA reads TGTGCCAGCGTTTCCTTCCCGGGACAGGGTTCCTACGAGCAGTACTTC. Translated, it gives CASVSFPGQGSYEQYF.

This clone was detected only once. The chain links TRBV27 to TRBJ2-7, with D hard to call. Trimming removed 2 bases at V and 0 bases at J, with 8 bases between. Germline values: CDR1 MNHEY, CDR2 SMNVEV (reference sequence). This CDR3 spans 14 amino acids. The CDR3 protein is CASSLKDSSYEQYF. The CDR3 DNA follows: TGTGCCAGCAGTTTAAAGGATTCCTCCTACGAGCAGTACTTC.

V is TRBV12-3 or TRBV12-4 and J is TRBJ1-2; D ambiguous. The CDR3 is 12 residues long. V lost 0 bases to trimming and J lost 5 bases, with 4 bases between them. CDR3 nucleotide sequence: TGTGCCAGCAGTTTAGCAGGGTATGGCTACACCTTC. It codes for CASSLAGYGYTF.

The V call is TRBV27, the J call TRBJ2-5, with 8 bases aligning to TRBD1. The CDR3 runs to 14 residues. CDR1 and CDR2 from the germline V gene are MNHEY and SMNVEV (reference sequence). With V trimmed by 3 bases and J by 3 bases, 3 bases remained unmatched. CDR3 region: CASSFSGQEETQYF. The CDR3, as DNA: TGTGCCAGCAGTTTTTCGGGACAGGAAGAGACCCAGTACTTC.

The chain recombines TRBV5-4 with TRBJ2-7; the D gene is possibly TRBD2 (5 bases). The germline gives CDR1 SGHNT, CDR2 YYREEE (reference sequence). This CDR3 spans 12 amino acids. The V end was cut by 0 bases, the J end by 11 bases, with 12 bases between. CDR3 protein: CASSLELGSKYF. CDR3 in DNA: TGTGCCAGCAGCTTGGAACTAGGGTCCAAGTACTTC.

The chain has TRBV5-6 and TRBJ1-3; D is perhaps TRBD1 (5 bases). V was pared by 0 bases and J by 3 bases, with 10 bases between. The germline CDR1 and CDR2 sequences are SGHDT and YYEEEE. The CDR3 consists of 15 residues. The CDR3 bases are TGTGCCAGCAGCTTGGCATCAGGGAGTGGAAACACCATATATTTT. This translates into CASSLASGSGNTIYF.

The gene calls are TRBV7-9 and TRBJ1-1; 8 nucleotides align to TRBD1. CDR3 length: 14 amino acids. Per germline, CDR1 SEHNR and CDR2 FQNEAQ (reference sequence). Trimming removed 2 bases from V and 4 bases from J; junction bases left unmatched: 3. The CDR3: CASSLRTGITEAFF. The CDR3 DNA reads TGTGCCAGCAGCTTACGGACAGGGATCACTGAAGCTTTCTTT.

The rearrangement uses TRBV6-5 and TRBJ1-2; 7 bases map to TRBD1. J gave up 4 bases and V 6 bases, and 2 bases lay outside the gene matches. Germline CDR1 is MNHEY and CDR2 is SVGAGI. The CDR3 spans 12 residues. The CDR3 DNA follows: TGTGCCAGCAGGCGACAGGGCTATGGCTACACCTTC. This encodes CASRRQGYGYTF.

The chain carries TRBV5-1 and TRBJ2-5; D perhaps matches TRBD1 (5 bases). This CDR3 has 14 residues. Germline V gene sequence: CDR1 SGHRS, CDR2 YFSETQ. V was shortened by 4 bases and J by 5 bases, with 15 bases between the two germline ends. The CDR3: CASSGGQVEETQYF. The CDR3 coding sequence is TGCGCCAGCAGCGGTGGACAAGTCGAGGAGACCCAGTACTTC.